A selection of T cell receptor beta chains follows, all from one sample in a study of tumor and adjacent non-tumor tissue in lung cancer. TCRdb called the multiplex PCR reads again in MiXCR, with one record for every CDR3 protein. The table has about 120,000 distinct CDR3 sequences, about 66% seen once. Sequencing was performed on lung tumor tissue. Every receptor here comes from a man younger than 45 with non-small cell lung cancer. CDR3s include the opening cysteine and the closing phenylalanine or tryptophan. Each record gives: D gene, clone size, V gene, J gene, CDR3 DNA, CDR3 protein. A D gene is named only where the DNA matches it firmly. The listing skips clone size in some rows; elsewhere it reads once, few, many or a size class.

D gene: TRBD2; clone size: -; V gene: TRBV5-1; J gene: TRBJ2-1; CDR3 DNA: TGCGCCAGCAATAAACGTCTAGCGGGAGACGATAAGCAGTTCTTC; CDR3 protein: CASNKRLAGDDKQFF
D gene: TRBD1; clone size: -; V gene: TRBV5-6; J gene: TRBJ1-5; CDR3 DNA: TGTGCAGGCAGCTTGGCGACAGGGGGCAATCAGCCCCAGCATTTT; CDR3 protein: CAGSLATGGNQPQHF
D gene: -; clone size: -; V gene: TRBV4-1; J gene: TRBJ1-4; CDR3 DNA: TGCGCCAGAAGCCAAGATCTTTGCAGGGGAAATGAAAAACTGTTTTTT; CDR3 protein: CARSQDLCRGNEKLFF
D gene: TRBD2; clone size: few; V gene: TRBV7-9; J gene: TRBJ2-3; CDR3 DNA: TGTGCCAGCGGACTAGCGGGAGGGGATACGCAGTATTTT; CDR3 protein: CASGLAGGDTQYF
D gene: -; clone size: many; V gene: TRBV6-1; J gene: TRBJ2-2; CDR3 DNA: TGTGCCAGCAGTGAAGGAGGGTCGGACGCCGGGGAGCTGTTTTTT; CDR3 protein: CASSEGGSDAGELFF
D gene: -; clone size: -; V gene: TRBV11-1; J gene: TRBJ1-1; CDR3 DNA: TGTGTCAGCAGCTTAAATTACATGAGCACTGAAGCTTTCTTT; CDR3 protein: CVSSLNYMSTEAFF
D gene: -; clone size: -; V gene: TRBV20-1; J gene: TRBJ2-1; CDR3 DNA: TGCAGTGCTAGAGATACCACGAGGGGGGGCCCCTCTTTATACAATGAGCAGTTCTTC; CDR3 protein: CSARDTTRGGPSLYNEQFF
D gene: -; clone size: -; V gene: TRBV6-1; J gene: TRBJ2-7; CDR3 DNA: TGTGCCAACAGTAAATGGCACGGCTACGAGCAGTACTTC; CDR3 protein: CANSKWHGYEQYF
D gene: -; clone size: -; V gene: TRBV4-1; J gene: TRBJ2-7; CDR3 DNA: TGCGCCAGCAGCCAAGTCGAGACAGGACAGACCTACGGGCGGTACTTC; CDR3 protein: CASSQVETGQTYGRYF
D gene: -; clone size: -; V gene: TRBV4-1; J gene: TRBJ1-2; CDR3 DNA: TGTGCCAGCAGCCCCACCCTTAGGGACATCTATGGCTACACCTTC; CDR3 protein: CASSPTLRDIYGYTF
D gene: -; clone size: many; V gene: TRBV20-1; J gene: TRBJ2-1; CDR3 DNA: TGCAGTGCTAGAGACACCGTAGAGCGGGTATACAATGAGCAGTTCTTC; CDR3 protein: CSARDTVERVYNEQFF
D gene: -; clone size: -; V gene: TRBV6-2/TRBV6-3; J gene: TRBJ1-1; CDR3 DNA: TGTGCCAGCAGATGGTGGAACACTGAAGCTTTCTTC; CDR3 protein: CASRWWNTEAFF
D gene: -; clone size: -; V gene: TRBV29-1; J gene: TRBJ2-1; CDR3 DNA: TGCAGCGCTGGGGGGCCGAAAGTGGGTGGTGAGCAGTTCTTC; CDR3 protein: CSAGGPKVGGEQFF
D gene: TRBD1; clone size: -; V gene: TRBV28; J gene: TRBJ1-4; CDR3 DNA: TGTGCCAGCAGTTTTGGAGCGGGACAGGGGACTTTGCGTGAAAAACTGTTTTTT; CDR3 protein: CASSFGAGQGTLREKLFF
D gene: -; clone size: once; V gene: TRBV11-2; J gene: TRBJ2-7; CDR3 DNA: TGTGCCAGCGGAATGGGAACGGACGAGCAGTATTTC; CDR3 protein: CASGMGTDEQYF
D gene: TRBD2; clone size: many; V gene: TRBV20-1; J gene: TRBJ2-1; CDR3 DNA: TGCAGTGCTAACCAGCGGGGGTTAGGTGAGCAGTTCTTC; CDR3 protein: CSANQRGLGEQFF
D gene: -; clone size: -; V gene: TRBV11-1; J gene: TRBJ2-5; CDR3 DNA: TGTGCCAGTGGCGCCAACACGTACCAAGAGACCCAGTACTTC; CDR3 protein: CASGANTYQETQYF
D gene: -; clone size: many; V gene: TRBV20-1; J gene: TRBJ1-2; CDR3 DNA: TGCAGTGCTAGAGATTTGGCAGGGCTGGGGGGCTACACCTTC; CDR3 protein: CSARDLAGLGGYTF
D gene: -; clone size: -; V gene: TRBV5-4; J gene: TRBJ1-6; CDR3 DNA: TGCGCCAGCAGCTTTGGACCGCTTGATCGGGCACCCCTCCACTTT; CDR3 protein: CASSFGPLDRAPLHF
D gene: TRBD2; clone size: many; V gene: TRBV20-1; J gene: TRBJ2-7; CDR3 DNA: TGCAGTGCTAGCGGAGAGTCTGGGGGACTAGAGTACGAGCAGTACTTC; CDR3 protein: CSASGESGGLEYEQYF
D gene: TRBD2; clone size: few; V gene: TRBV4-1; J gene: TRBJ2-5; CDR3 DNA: TGCTCCAGCAGTCAAGATGGGGGGCTAGCGGGAGGTGCGGAGACCCAGTACTTC; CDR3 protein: CSSSQDGGLAGGAETQYF
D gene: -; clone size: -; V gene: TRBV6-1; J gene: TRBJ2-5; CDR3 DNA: TGTGCCAGCAGGGGGATCGGGCAGTCCGGGACTCAGTACTTC; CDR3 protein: CASRGIGQSGTQYF
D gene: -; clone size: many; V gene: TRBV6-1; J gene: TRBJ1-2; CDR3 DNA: TGTGCCAGCAGTGAAGCTCGGAAAGCTTACACCTCGCTTGGCTACACCTTC; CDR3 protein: CASSEARKAYTSLGYTF
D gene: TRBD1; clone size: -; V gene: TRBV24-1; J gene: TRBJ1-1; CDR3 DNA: TGTGCCACCAGTGATTCGAGTCACAGGGGCCGCACTGAAGCTTTCTTT; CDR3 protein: CATSDSSHRGRTEAFF
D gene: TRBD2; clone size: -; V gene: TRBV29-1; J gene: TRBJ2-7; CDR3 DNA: TGCAGCGTTACGACTAGCAGGAGCCTCAACGAGCAGTACTTC; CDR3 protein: CSVTTSRSLNEQYF
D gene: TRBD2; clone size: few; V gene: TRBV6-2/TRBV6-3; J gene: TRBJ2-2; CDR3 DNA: TGTGCCAGCCGAGCGGGGGGGCACACCGGGGAACTGTTTTTT; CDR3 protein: CASRAGGHTGELFF
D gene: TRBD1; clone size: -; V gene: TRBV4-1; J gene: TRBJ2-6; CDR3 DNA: TGCGCAAGCAGAAAACCGGGACAGCCCTCTGAGGCCAACGTCCTGACTTTC; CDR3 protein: CASRKPGQPSEANVLTF
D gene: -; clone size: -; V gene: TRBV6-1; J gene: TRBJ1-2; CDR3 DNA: TGTGTTAGCAGTGAAGGGCTTCCTTCGAGGGGCTACACCTTC; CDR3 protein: CVSSEGLPSRGYTF
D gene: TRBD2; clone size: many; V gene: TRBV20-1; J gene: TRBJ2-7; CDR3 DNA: TGCAGTGCCCTGACTAGCGGCTACGAGCAGTACTTC; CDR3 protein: CSALTSGYEQYF
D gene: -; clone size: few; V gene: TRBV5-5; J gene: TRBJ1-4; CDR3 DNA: TGTGCCAGCAGCTCCTCGACAGGCGGCGAAAAACTGTTTTTT; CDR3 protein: CASSSSTGGEKLFF
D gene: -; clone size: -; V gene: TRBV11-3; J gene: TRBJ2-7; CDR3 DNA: TGTGTCGTCCCACAGGACCTTATTCCCTACGAGCAGTACTTC; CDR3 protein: CVVPQDLIPYEQYF
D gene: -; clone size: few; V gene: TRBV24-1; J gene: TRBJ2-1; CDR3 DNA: TGTGCCACCGCGGCTTGGGAGACAGATAAGAATGAGCAGTTCTTC; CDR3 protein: CATAAWETDKNEQFF
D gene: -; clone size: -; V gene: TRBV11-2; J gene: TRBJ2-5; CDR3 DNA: TGTGCCAGCAGCCAAGGGTGGGACTGGGGTCAAGAGACCCAGTACTTC; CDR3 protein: CASSQGWDWGQETQYF
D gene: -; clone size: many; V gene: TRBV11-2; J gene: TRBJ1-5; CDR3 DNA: TGTGCCAGCAGCAAGGGGCTGTTCGGCAATCAGCCCCAGCATTTT; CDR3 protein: CASSKGLFGNQPQHF
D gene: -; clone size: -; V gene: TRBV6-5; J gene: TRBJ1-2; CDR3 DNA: TGTGCCAGCAGCCTACAGGGCTCCTATGACTACACCTTC; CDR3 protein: CASSLQGSYDYTF
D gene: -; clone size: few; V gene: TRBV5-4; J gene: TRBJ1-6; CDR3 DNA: TGTGCCAGCAGCCCCTCCCCCGCCGGGAATTCACCCCTCCACTTT; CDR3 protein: CASSPSPAGNSPLHF
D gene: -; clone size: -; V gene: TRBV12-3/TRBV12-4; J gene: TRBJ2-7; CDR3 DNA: TGTGCCAGCAGTCACTTGACTCCTGAGGAGCAGTACTTC; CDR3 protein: CASSHLTPEEQYF
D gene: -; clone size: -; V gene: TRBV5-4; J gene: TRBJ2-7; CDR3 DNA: TGTGCCAGCAGCTTGGAAGGACTATACATTAATCCCTCCTACGAGCTGTACTTC; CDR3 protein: CASSLEGLYINPSYELYF
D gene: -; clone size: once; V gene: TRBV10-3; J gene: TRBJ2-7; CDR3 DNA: TGTGCCATCAGTGACGATAACAAACTCGCCTACGTGCAGTACTTC; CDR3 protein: CAISDDNKLAYVQYF
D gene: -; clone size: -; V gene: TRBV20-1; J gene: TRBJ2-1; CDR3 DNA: TGCAGTGTTAATTCCGGGACCGCCGACAATGAGCAGTTCTTC; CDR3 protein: CSVNSGTADNEQFF
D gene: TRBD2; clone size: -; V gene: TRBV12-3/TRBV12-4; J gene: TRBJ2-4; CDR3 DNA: TGTGCCAGCACCCGCCTAGCGGGGGGGGACATTCAGTACTTC; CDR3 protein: CASTRLAGGDIQYF
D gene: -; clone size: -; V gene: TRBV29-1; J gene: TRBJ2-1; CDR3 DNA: TGCAGCCATCAGCGGGCGGCGGGGGAGCAGTTCTTC; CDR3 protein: CSHQRAAGEQFF
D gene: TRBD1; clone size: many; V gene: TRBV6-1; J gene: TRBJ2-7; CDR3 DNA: TGTGCCAGCAGGACAGGGGCCCTCTCCTACGAGCAGTACTTC; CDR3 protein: CASRTGALSYEQYF
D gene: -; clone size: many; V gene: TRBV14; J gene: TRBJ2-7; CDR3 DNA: TGTGCCAGCAGCCAAGATCGAGAAGGACCCCACTACTTC; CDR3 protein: CASSQDREGPHYF
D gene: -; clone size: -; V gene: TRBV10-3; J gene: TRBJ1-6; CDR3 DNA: TGTGCCATCAATTCCGGGCAGTCCTATAATTCACCCCTCCACTTT; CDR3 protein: CAINSGQSYNSPLHF
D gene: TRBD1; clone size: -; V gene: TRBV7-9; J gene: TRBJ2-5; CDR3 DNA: TGTGCCAGCAGCGGGACAGGGAAAGAGACCCAGTACTTC; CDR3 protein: CASSGTGKETQYF
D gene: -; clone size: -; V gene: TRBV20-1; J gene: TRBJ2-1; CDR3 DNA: TGCAGTGCTAGATATGCCCGGGACACCCACAATGAGCAGTTCTTC; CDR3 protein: CSARYARDTHNEQFF
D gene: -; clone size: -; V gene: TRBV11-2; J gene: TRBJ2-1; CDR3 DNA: TGTGCCAACAGTTTATATGCTAGCGCGGCATACAATGAGCAATTCTTC; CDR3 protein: CANSLYASAAYNEQFF
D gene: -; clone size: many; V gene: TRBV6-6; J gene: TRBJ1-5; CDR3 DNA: TGTGCCAGCAGTCATATTAGGGGACGGACCTCTGGAGGCAATCAGCCCCAGCATTTT; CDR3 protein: CASSHIRGRTSGGNQPQHF
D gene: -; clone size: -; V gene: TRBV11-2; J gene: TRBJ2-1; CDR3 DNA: TGTGCCAGCAGTTACAGCTGGACCGACGGCAATGGGCAGTTCTTC; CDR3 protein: CASSYSWTDGNGQFF
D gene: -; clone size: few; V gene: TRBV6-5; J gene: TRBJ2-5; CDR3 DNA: TGTGCCAGCAGCTACGGGATCCTCGGGGAGACCCAGTACTTC; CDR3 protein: CASSYGILGETQYF
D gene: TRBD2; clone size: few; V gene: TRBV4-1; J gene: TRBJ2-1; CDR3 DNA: TGCGCCAGCAGCCAAGAATTCTCCCTAGCGGGGGGGCGGGATGAGCAGTTCTTC; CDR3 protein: CASSQEFSLAGGRDEQFF
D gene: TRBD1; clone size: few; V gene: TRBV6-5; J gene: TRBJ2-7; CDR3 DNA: TGTGCCAGCAGTCCCCCGGGACAGGCCGAGCATTACTTC; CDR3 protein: CASSPPGQAEHYF
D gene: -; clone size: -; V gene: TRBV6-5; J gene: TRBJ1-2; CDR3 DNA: TGTGCCAGCAGTTACAACCCGGAGAACCCGGCCTATGGCGACACCTTC; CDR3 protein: CASSYNPENPAYGDTF
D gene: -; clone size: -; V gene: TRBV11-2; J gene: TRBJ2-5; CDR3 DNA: TGTACCAGCAGCTCAGGGTTGGGGGCAGGAACGCAAGAGACCCAGTATTTC; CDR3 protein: CTSSSGLGAGTQETQYF
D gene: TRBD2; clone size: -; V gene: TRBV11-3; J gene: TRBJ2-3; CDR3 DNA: TGTGCCAGCAGCTTAGGAGCGGGGTCGTCCACAGATACGCAGTATTTT; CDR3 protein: CASSLGAGSSTDTQYF
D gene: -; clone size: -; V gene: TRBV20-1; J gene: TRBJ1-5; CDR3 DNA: TGCAGTGCTAGAGATTTCAAGGGCTATAGCAATCAACCCCAGCATTTT; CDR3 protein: CSARDFKGYSNQPQHF
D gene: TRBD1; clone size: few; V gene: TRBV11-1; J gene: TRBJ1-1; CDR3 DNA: TGTGCCAGCGAGTCCCGGGACAGGGTAACTGAAGCTTTCTTT; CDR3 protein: CASESRDRVTEAFF
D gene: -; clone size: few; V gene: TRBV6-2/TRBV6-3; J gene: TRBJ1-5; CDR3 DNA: TGTGCCAGCAGTTACTCGTGGATAGGACAGTCCCAGCATTTT; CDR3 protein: CASSYSWIGQSQHF
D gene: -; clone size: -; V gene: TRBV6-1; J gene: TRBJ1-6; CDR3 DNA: TGTGCCAGCAGTAAGAGACAGGCCCTAGCCAATTCACCCCTCCACTTT; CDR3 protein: CASSKRQALANSPLHF